What follows are 18 T cell receptor beta chains derived from one specimen sequenced in a study of cytomegalovirus exposure and HLA in healthy donors. The PCR employed 60 Vbeta primers together with 13 Jbeta primers. Assay: immunoSEQ multiplex PCR; the TCRdb copy retains only in-frame clones and omits some. This repertoire shows roughly 150,000 clones, approximately 76% found once; its top ten account for roughly 5.2%. Sequenced input: PBMCs. The receptors were gathered from a woman aged 18 to 35 in good health and CMV-seropositive.

The chain links TRBV6-1 to TRBJ1-6, with D maybe TRBD1 (6 bases). In germline, CDR1 is MNHNS, CDR2 SASEGT. This CDR3 is 14 amino acids long. Deletions cut 8 bases from V and 3 bases from J, with 11 bases between. CDR3 protein: CASGQDSYNSPLHF. Written as DNA, the CDR3 is TGTGCCAGCGGCCAGGACAGCTATAATTCACCCCTCCACTTT.

The J gene is TRBJ2-1, the V gene TRBV5-5; 9 bases align to TRBD2. This CDR3 spans 17 amino acids. Trimming took 0 bases from V and 7 from J; bases not matched to a gene: 11. CDR1 and CDR2 (germline): SGHKS, YYEKEE (reference sequence). CDR3 region: CASSLAGGGAFWNEQFF. The CDR3 nucleotides are TGTGCCAGCAGCTTGGCGGGCGGGGGGGCCTTTTGGAATGAGCAGTTCTTC. Filled out from reference TRBV5-5 and TRBJ2-1, the complete variable domain reads DAGVTQSPTHLIKTRGQQVTLRCSPISGHKSVSWYQQVLGQGPQFIFQYYEKEERGRGNFPDRFSARQFPNYSSELNVNALLLGDSALYLCASSLAGGGAFWNEQFFGPGTRLTVL.

The chain recombines TRBV18 with TRBJ2-1, with 7 bases fitting TRBD1. In germline, CDR1 is KGHSH, CDR2 LQKENI. The CDR3 spans 13 residues. V was pared by 6 bases and J by 8 bases, with 7 bases of the junction left unmatched. The chain's CDR3 is CASSADRDDEQFF. The CDR3 DNA follows: TGTGCCAGCTCTGCAGACAGGGACGATGAGCAGTTCTTC. Full variable domain (remainder filled in from reference TRBV18 and TRBJ2-1): NAGVMQNPRHLVRRRGQEARLRCSPMKGHSHVYWYRQLPEEGLKFMVYLQKENIIDESGMPKERFSAEFPKEGPSILRIQQVVRGDSAAYFCASSADRDDEQFFGPGTRLTVL.

The gene calls are TRBV7-9 and TRBJ1-2; tentative D call: TRBD1 (6 bases). This CDR3 has 13 residues. V lost 5 bases and J lost 6, with 13 bases in between. From germline, CDR1 is SEHNR and CDR2 FQNEAQ (reference sequence). CDR3 residues: CASSQPQGDGYTF. CDR3 coding DNA: TGTGCCAGCAGCCAACCACAGGGTGATGGCTACACCTTC.

V usage is TRBV13 and J usage is TRBJ2-7, with TRBD1 matching over 10 bases. J lost 5 bases, V lost 5 bases, and 6 bases had no gene match. This CDR3 region has 14 residues. Germline loops: CDR1 PRHDT, CDR2 FYEKMQ (reference sequence). The chain's CDR3 is CASSPAGTGDEQYF. Written as DNA, the CDR3 is TGTGCCAGCAGCCCTGCTGGGACAGGGGACGAGCAGTACTTC.

Comments on this clone: One end of the junction does not line up with germline, which may come from a read error. V and J are TRBV5-4 and TRBJ1-6; a weak D match, TRBD1 (6 bases). Germline assignment: CDR1 SGHNT and CDR2 YYREEE (reference sequence). This CDR3 contains 16 residues. DNA for the CDR3: TGTGCCAGCAGCTTCGGTCAGGATTGGGACAATTCGCCCCTCCACTTT. Protein sequence: CASSFGQDWDNSPLHF.

The chain joins TRBV25-1 to TRBJ2-7; 7 bases fit TRBD1. Germline V gene lookup returns CDR1 MGHDK and CDR2 SYGVNS. Unmatched junction bases numbered 15, after V lost 8 bases and J lost 2 bases. The CDR3 sequence is 16 residues long. The CDR3: CASASPHPGQTYEQYF. CDR3 sequence (DNA): TGTGCCAGCGCCAGCCCGCATCCGGGACAGACCTACGAGCAGTACTTC.

This clone was found a few times. This chain uses TRBV28 with TRBJ2-2; D uncertain. V was shortened by 11 bases and J by 5 bases, with 12 bases between the two germline ends. Germline values: CDR1 MDHEN, CDR2 SYDVKM. CDR3 length: 12 amino acids. The CDR3 DNA reads as TGTGCCTCAACTTTCCGGACCGGGGAGCTGTTTTTT. It is translated as CASTFRTGELFF.

For this clone: Compared with germline, one end of the junction differs, possibly owing to a read error. The chain employs TRBV7-7 and TRBJ2-7, with 9 bases identical to TRBD1. This CDR3 is built from 14 residues. Germline lookup yields CDR1 SSHAT and CDR2 FNYEAQ (reference sequence). The CDR3 bases are TGTGCTAGCAGCACGGGACAGGGCGCGAACGAGCAGTACTTC. Its protein product is CASSTGQGANEQYF.

A note on this clone: One junction end disagrees with the germline gene, perhaps due to a read error. The sample holds other DNA sequences that translate to the same CDR3. The chain combines TRBV29-1 with TRBJ1-1; TRBD1 matches at 7 bases. The CDR3 has 12 amino acids. Germline loops: CDR1 SQVTM, CDR2 ANQGSEA. This CDR3 is CSVGAQGGEAFF. The CDR3 DNA reads as TGCAGCGTTGGGGCTCAGGGGGGTGAAGCTTTTTTT.

The chain joins TRBV4-1 to TRBJ2-1, with 7 bases that match TRBD2. There are 19 residues in the CDR3. Looked up from germline, CDR1 is MGHRA and CDR2 is YSYEKL. V lost 1 base and J lost 0; bases outside the gene matches: 12. The CDR3 is CASSQVPAGILLSYNEQFF. For the CDR3, the DNA is TGCGCCAGCAGCCAAGTTCCAGCGGGGATCCTCCTCTCCTACAATGAGCAGTTCTTC.

This clone was counted a few times. The rearrangement uses TRBV5-4 and TRBJ2-2; D may be TRBD1 (6 bases). V gave up 3 bases and J gave up 0 bases, with 12 bases separating them. This CDR3 spans 16 amino acids. Germline V gene data show CDR1 as SGHNT and CDR2 as YYREEE (reference sequence). The CDR3 DNA reads TGTGCCAGCAGCTCGCGGGCAGGGGCGAACACCGGGGAGCTGTTTTTT. It specifies CASSSRAGANTGELFF.

The J gene is TRBJ1-1, the V gene TRBV18; possible D gene TRBD1, 5 bases. CDR1 is KGHSH and CDR2 is LQKENI in the germline V gene. With 6 bases removed from V and 5 bases from J, the gap between germline ends came to 13 bases. The CDR3 has 13 residues. CDR3 sequence (DNA): TGTGCCAGCTCCACGGGGGAAAAGACTGAAGCTTTCTTT. It encodes CASSTGEKTEAFF.

The CDR3 DNA reads as TGCAGTGCTCTGGACACCTACGAGCAGTACTTC. Translation: CSALDTYEQYF. This chain uses TRBV20-1 with TRBJ2-7, with a tentative D call TRBD1 (5 bases). Trimming removed 5 bases at V and 2 bases at J, with 7 bases between. CDR3 length: 11 residues. Germline lookup yields CDR1 DFQATT and CDR2 SNEGSKA (reference sequence).

The V call is TRBV11-2, the J call TRBJ2-1, with 8 bases fitting TRBD2. The CDR3 runs to 17 residues. The germline gives CDR1 SGHAT, CDR2 FQNNGV. Trimming at V came to 1 base and at J to 4 bases, leaving 9 bases not matched to a gene. CDR3 protein: CASSLGASGPIYNEQFF. The CDR3 nucleotides are TGTGCCAGCAGCTTAGGGGCTAGCGGGCCTATTTACAATGAGCAGTTCTTC.

The chain couples TRBV11-2 to TRBJ2-5; 9 nucleotides align to TRBD1. CDR3 length equals 14 residues. Germline V gene sequence: CDR1 SGHAT, CDR2 FQNNGV. V dropped 6 bases and J dropped 5; count of bases not matched to a gene: 7. This CDR3 reads CASRNGQGWETQYF. Here the CDR3 DNA reads TGTGCCAGCAGAAATGGACAGGGGTGGGAGACCCAGTACTTC.

The rearrangement joins TRBV4-3 to TRBJ2-5; 8 nucleotides line up with TRBD2. Trimming took 0 bases from V and 4 from J; bases not matched to a gene: 4. From germline, CDR1 is LGHNA and CDR2 YSLEER. The CDR3 is made up of 15 amino acids. In DNA, the CDR3 is TGCGCCAGCAGCCAAGATGTCGGGGGGGGAGAGACCCAGTACTTC. It encodes CASSQDVGGGETQYF.

This clone showed up just once. The chain has TRBV7-2 and TRBJ2-1, with 13 positions matching TRBD2. Germline V CDR1 and CDR2: SGHTA, FQGNSA. The CDR3 runs to 17 residues. Trimming cost V 4 bases and J 5 bases; bases outside gene matches: 8. CDR3 DNA: TGTGCCAGCAGCTCGCCAACAACTAGCGGGGGGGACAATGAGCAGTTCTTC. As protein: CASSSPTTSGGDNEQFF.